The 8 T cell receptor beta chains below all came from one sample that was sequenced in a study of T-cell reconstitution after alpha-beta-depleted transplantation in children. For TCRbeta, the library was prepared with unique molecular identifiers. TCRdb used MiXCR to reprocess the PCR reads, holding one entry per CDR3 protein. Among about 230,000 distinct CDR3 sequences, around 8.9% were seen once, and the ten largest hold about 4.9%. Sequencing used PBMCs from the stem cell graft donor, obtained from the stem cell graft. The receptor source for this set is a human donor who donated a stem cell graft to a child with SCID.

This clonotype was observed many times. V is TRBV7-2 and J is TRBJ2-7; TRBD2 matches at 7 bases. This CDR3 is built from 15 residues. Germline V gene lookup returns CDR1 SGHTA and CDR2 FQGNSA. The ends lost 3 bases at V and 0 bases at J; junction bases unmatched: 5. This CDR3 is CASSLSGVSSYEQYF. The CDR3 DNA reads as TGTGCCAGCAGCTTGAGCGGGGTTAGCTCCTACGAGCAGTACTTC.

The V call is TRBV4-1, the J call TRBJ2-3; the D gene is possibly TRBD2 (6 bases). Germline V gene sequence: CDR1 MGHRA, CDR2 YSYEKL. The length of the CDR3 is 15 residues. Between the trimmed V and J ends, which lost 4 bases and 3 bases, there was a span of 14 bases. The CDR3 loop reads CASSPPGVRTDTQYF. CDR3 DNA sequence: TGCGCCAGCAGCCCGCCGGGGGTGCGGACAGATACGCAGTATTTT.

There are many counts of this clonotype. The chain combines TRBV27 with TRBJ2-1; either TRBD1 or TRBD2 may supply D (6 bases each). This CDR3 is built from 15 residues. Trimming took off 10 bases at V and 3 bases at J, with 19 bases between the two ends. The germline V gene encodes CDR1 MNHEY and CDR2 SMNVEV (reference sequence). In DNA form, the CDR3 reads TGTGCCACCACCGACCGGGGGCCAAACTACAATGAGCAGTTCTTC. It encodes CATTDRGPNYNEQFF.

This sequence joins TRBV6-1 and TRBJ1-5; D not certain. The V gene lost 4 bases and the J gene lost 0 bases, with 22 bases spanning the gap. This CDR3 contains 19 residues. CDR1 MNHNS and CDR2 SASEGT come from the germline V gene. CDR3 coding DNA: TGTGCCAGCAGTGGCCCACGGACCCTGCCCCAGAATAGCAATCAGCCCCAGCATTTT. This encodes CASSGPRTLPQNSNQPQHF.

The table lists this clonotype with many counts. V is TRBV4-2 and J is TRBJ1-2, with a possible D match to TRBD1 (5 bases). The germline V and J ends were trimmed by 4 bases and 8 bases, with 20 bases remaining between them. Germline assignment: CDR1 LGHNA and CDR2 YNFKEQ. This CDR3 spans 15 amino acids. CDR3: CASSPPIGSRDGYTF. DNA for the CDR3: TGTGCCAGCAGCCCCCCTATTGGGAGTCGGGACGGCTACACCTTC.

This clonotype was counted ten times or more. V gene TRBV6-4 combines with J gene TRBJ2-1; TRBD2 matches at 8 bases. Germline loops: CDR1 MRHNA, CDR2 SNTAGT. This CDR3 spans 16 amino acids. With 0 bases clipped from V and 7 bases from J, the junction kept 8 bases outside the gene matches. The CDR3 loop is CASSDSSGGGSNEQFF. The CDR3 bases are TGTGCCAGCAGTGACTCTTCGGGGGGGGGCTCGAATGAGCAGTTCTTC.

Ten or more counts support this clonotype. This rearrangement joins TRBV2 to TRBJ2-5; D call uncertain. The V and J ends lost 8 bases and 4 bases respectively, with 5 bases between them. Germline values: CDR1 SNHLY, CDR2 FYNNEI. This CDR3 has 10 residues. CDR3 sequence: CASWGETQYF. The DNA of the CDR3 is TGTGCCAGCTGGGGAGAGACCCAGTACTTC.

This clonotype was seen only a few times. The rearrangement uses TRBV18 and TRBJ2-5, with TRBD1 matching over 7 bases. V was pared by 3 bases and J by 5 bases, with 3 bases of the junction left unmatched. Germline V gene sequence: CDR1 KGHSH, CDR2 LQKENI. The CDR3 is 13 amino acids. The CDR3 sequence is CASSPGQLETQYF. As DNA, the CDR3 is TGTGCCAGCTCACCGGGACAGTTGGAGACCCAGTACTTC.